This T cell receptor beta chain was captured by sequencing in a study of blood T cell repertoires in COVID-19. Some clones are missing from TCRdb's copy, which holds only in-frame ones; the method was immunoSEQ multiplex PCR. The profile covers some 70,000 clones, with approximately 89% appearing a single time and roughly 2.3% taken by the ten largest. The CDR3 contains 16 residues. After removal of 3 bases from V and 4 bases from J, the junction contained 10 bases not matched to a gene. Germline CDR1 is SEHNR and CDR2 is FQNEAQ (reference sequence). The chain links TRBV7-9 to TRBJ1-2, with 8 bases aligning to TRBD1. The receptor was isolated from a human donor in a cohort sampled during active COVID-19. The material sequenced was peripheral blood. The chain's CDR3 is CASSFSVGQGIYGYTF. DNA for the CDR3: TGTGCCAGCAGCTTTTCCGTTGGACAGGGAATCTATGGCTACACCTTC.